This TCR beta chain came from a study of siplizumab effects on memory and regulatory T cells. On this clone itself: Antigen: not known.

General study points: A mean of around 69% of mappable alloreactive CD4+ clones were Treg-derived with siplizumab, compared with approximately 29% in controls.

Profiled with immunoSEQ multiplex PCR; TCRdb holds only in-frame clones, not every one. The data hold 95,000 to 100,000 clones, with nearly 95% observed a single time. The source of this sequence is a human donor in good health. The sequencing sample was made of non-Treg CD4+ T cells sorted from blood.

The CDR3 sequence: CASSPLYREGRRDIQYF. CDR3 sequence (DNA): TGCGCCAGCAGTCCACTCTATCGGGAGGGCCGTAGAGACATTCAGTACTTC. The rearrangement joins TRBV4-1 to TRBJ2-4; 8 nucleotides agree with TRBD2. Germline-derived CDR1 and CDR2 are MGHRA and YSYEKL. There are 17 residues in the CDR3. After removal of 6 bases from V and 8 bases from J, the junction contained 18 bases not matched to a gene.